The source of this T cell receptor beta chain is a study of cytomegalovirus exposure and HLA in healthy donors. Findings and caveats of the study: Later analysis suggested links between common viral pathogens and several top significant clusters. Both high specificity and high sensitivity reportedly marked the classifier's diagnosis of cytomegalovirus status. Earlier results showed most TCR beta V segments being productive about 90% or about 30% of the time. Donor immune exposure was known only as CMV serostatus.

Note on this clone: Its cognate antigen is unknown.

PCR amplification relied on 60 Vbeta primers (plus 13 Jbeta primers). Clones were sequenced by immunoSEQ multiplex PCR, and TCRdb holds only the in-frame ones, with some missing. Of approximately 130,000 clones in the sample, 81% are singletons; the top ten hold 0.55% to 0.85%. Germline CDR1 is SQVTM and CDR2 is ANQGSEA. J gave up 4 bases and V 4 bases, and 3 bases lay outside the gene matches. The CDR3 spans 13 residues. The sequence came from a man between 18 and 35 years old in good health and CMV-seronegative. The specimen sequenced was PBMCs. The rearrangement uses TRBV29-1 and TRBJ1-1, with 10 nucleotides matching TRBD1. CDR3 sequence reads: CSVGQGAATEAFF. CDR3 sequence (DNA): TGCAGCGTTGGACAGGGGGCGGCCACTGAAGCTTTCTTT.